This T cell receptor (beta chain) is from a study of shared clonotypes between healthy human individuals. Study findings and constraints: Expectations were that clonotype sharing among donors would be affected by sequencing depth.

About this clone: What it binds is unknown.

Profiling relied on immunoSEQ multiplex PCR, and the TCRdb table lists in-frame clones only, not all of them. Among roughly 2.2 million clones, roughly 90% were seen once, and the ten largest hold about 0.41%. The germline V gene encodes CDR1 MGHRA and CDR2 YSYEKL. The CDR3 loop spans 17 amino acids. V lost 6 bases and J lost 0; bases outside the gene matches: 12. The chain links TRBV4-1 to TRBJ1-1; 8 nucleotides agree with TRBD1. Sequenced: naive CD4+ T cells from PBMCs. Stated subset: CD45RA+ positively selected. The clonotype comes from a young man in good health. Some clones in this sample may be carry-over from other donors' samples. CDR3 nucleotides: TGCGCCAGCAGTCTCGGGACAGGCAAAACCTTGAACACTGAAGCTTTCTTT. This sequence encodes CASSLGTGKTLNTEAFF.